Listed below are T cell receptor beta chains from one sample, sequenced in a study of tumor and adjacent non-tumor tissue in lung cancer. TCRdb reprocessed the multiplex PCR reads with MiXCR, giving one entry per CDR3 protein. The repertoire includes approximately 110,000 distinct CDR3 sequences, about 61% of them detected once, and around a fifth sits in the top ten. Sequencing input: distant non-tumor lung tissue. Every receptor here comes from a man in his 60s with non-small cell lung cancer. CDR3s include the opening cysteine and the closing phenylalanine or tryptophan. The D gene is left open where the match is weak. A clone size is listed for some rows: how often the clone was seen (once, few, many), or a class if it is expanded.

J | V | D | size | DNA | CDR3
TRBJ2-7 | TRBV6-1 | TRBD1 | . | TGTACCAGTAGCGTGGGGACAGTTGGCGAACAGTACTTC | CTSSVGTVGEQYF
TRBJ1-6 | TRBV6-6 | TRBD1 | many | TGTGCCAGCAAGCGACAGGGCTCTTCACCCCTCCACTTT | CASKRQGSSPLHF
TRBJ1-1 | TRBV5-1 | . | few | TGCGCCAGCAGCGGGCGGATCAACACTGAAGCTTTCTTT | CASSGRINTEAFF
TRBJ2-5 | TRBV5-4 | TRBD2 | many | TGTGCCAGCAGCCCGGGACTAGCTGAGACCCAGTACTTC | CASSPGLAETQYF
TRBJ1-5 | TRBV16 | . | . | TGTGCCAGCACCCGAGAGGGCGGTCAGCCCCAGCACTTT | CASTREGGQPQHF
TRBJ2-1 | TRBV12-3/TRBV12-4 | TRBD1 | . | TGTGCCAGCAGTTCCGGGACAGTGAACAATAAGCAGTTCTTC | CASSSGTVNNKQFF
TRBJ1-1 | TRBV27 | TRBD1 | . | TGTGCCAGCACTCCCGACAGGGGTCGCACTGAAGCTTTCTTT | CASTPDRGRTEAFF
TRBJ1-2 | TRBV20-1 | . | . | TGCAGTATCGTACAGCCGGGGGCCTATGGCTACACCTTC | CSIVQPGAYGYTF
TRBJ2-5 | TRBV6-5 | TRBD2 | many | TGTGCCAGCAGTTTAGCGGGAGTGGGGGGGGAGACCCAGTACTTC | CASSLAGVGGETQYF
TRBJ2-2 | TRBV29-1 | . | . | TGCAGCGTTGATTGGGGGCCGCACACCGGGGAGCTGTTTTTT | CSVDWGPHTGELFF
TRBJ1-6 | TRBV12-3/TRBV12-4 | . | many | TGTGCCAGCACCCGCTCCTATAATTCACCCCTCCACTTT | CASTRSYNSPLHF
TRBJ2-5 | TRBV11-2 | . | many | TGTGCCAGCAGCTTAGATCTATACCGCTTGTACTTC | CASSLDLYRLYF
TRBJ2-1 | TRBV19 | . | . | TGTGCCAGTAAACAAGGGGGGGTGGGATTCCACAATGAGCACTTCTTC | CASKQGGVGFHNEHFF
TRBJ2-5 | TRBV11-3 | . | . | TGTGCCAGCAACTCAGGCGGACACGGCCAAGAGACCCAGTACTTC | CASNSGGHGQETQYF
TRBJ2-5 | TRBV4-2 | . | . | TGTGCCAGCAGCCAAGAAGGAGAGGGGGGCGGGACCCAGTACTTC | CASSQEGEGGGTQYF
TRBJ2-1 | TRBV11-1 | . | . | TGTGCCAGCAGCAAACAGTCTCCTAGCTCCTACAATGAGCAGTTCTTC | CASSKQSPSSYNEQFF
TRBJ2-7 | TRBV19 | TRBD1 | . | TGTGCCACTAAGGGGGCCGTCTCCGCCTACGAGCAGTACTTC | CATKGAVSAYEQYF
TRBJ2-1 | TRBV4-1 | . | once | TGCGCCAGCAGCCAAGCCGAAAGCTTCACTGGGGGTTCCTACAATGAGAAGTTCTTC | CASSQAESFTGGSYNEKFF
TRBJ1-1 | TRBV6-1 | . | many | TGTGCCAGCAGTGAAGCCTCTCGACCCTCTGAAGCTTTCTTT | CASSEASRPSEAFF
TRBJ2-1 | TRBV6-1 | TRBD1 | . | TGTGCCAGAAGTCCCCGTCATAGTCAAGGGACAGGGCGCTACAATGAGCAGTTCTTC | CARSPRHSQGTGRYNEQFF
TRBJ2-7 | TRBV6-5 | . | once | TGTGCCAGCAGTTATCACGTGGGAGCCCACGAGCAGTACTTC | CASSYHVGAHEQYF
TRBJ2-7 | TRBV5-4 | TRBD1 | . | TGTGCCATCTCGCGCGGTACAGGGGGTCCCTACGTGCAGTACTTC | CAISRGTGGPYVQYF
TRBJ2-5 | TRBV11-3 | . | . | TGTGCCAGCAGCTTAGACAGGGACCTCAGGGAGACCAAGTACTTC | CASSLDRDLRETKYF
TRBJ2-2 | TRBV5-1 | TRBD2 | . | TGCGCCAGCAGCGGGGGACTACTGGAAGACGCGAACACCGGGGAGCTGTTTTTT | CASSGGLLEDANTGELFF
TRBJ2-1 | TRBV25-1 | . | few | TGTGCCAGCAGTAAACAGGGTAGCAATGAGCAGTTCTTC | CASSKQGSNEQFF
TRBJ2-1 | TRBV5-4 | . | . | TGTGCCAGCACGGGGTGGGTGGGGACCTACAAAGAGCAGTTCTTC | CASTGWVGTYKEQFF
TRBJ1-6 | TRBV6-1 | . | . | TGTGCCAGCTCAATAGGGGAAGGACCCCTCCACTTC | CASSIGEGPLHF
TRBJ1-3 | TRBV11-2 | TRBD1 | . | TGTGCCAGCAGCGCTCCCGAGACAGGGTACACCATATATTTT | CASSAPETGYTIYF
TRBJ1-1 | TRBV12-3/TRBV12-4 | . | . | TGTGCTACCAGTTTGGGCGCGAACACTGAAGCTTTCTTT | CATSLGANTEAFF
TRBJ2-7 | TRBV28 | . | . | TGTGCCAGCAGTCCCTTTCGGGCCTTCTACTCCTACGAGCAGTACTTC | CASSPFRAFYSYEQYF
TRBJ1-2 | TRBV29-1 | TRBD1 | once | TGCAGCGTTGAGGGGACAGGGTTCGCTGGCTACACCTTC | CSVEGTGFAGYTF
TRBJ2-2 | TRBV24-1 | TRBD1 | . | TGTGCCACCAGCCCTCAGGGGGCCATCGGGGAGCTGTTTTTT | CATSPQGAIGELFF
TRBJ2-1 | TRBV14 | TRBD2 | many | TGTGCCAGCAGCCACCGTCGCGGGAGTTACAATGAGCAGTTCTTC | CASSHRRGSYNEQFF
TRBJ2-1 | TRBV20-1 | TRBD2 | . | TGCAGTGCTAGAGAGACTAGCGGGGTTGACAATGAGCAGTTCTTC | CSARETSGVDNEQFF
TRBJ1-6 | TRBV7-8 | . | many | TGTGCCAGCAGCCCCACCCCCTTACAAATTTCACCCCTCCACTTT | CASSPTPLQISPLHF
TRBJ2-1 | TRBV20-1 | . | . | TGCAGTGCTAGAGACCAGCAGCCTTGGAATGAGCAGTTCTTC | CSARDQQPWNEQFF
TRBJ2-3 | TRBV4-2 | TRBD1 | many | TGTGCCAGCAGCCAAGAGGGGACAGGGGCGGTCACAGATACGCAGTATTTT | CASSQEGTGAVTDTQYF
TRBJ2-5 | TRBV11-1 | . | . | TGTGCCAGTAGCTCGGACGCGTACCAAGAGACCCAGTGCTTC | CASSSDAYQETQCF
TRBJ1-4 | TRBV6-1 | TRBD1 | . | TGTTCCAGTAGTCCCATGACAGGGTCAAATGAAAAACTGTTTTTT | CSSSPMTGSNEKLFF
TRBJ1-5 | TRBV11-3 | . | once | TGTGCCAGCAGCTTACTCGGATACACAGATACGCAGCATTTT | CASSLLGYTDTQHF
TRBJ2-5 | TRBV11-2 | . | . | TGTGCCAGCAGCTTAGAGGGTTTGGCGGCACAGTACTTC | CASSLEGLAAQYF
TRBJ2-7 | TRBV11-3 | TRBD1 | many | TGTGCCAGCATCCATACCGGGACAGGCAACGACGAGCAGTACTTC | CASIHTGTGNDEQYF
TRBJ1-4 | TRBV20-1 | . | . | TGCAGTGCTAGATCCTCAGGAACTAATGACAAACTGTTTTTT | CSARSSGTNDKLFF
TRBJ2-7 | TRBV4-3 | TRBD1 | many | TGCGCCAGCAGCCAGGGACAGGGTGGCGAGCAGTACTTC | CASSQGQGGEQYF
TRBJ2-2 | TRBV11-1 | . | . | TGTGCCAGCGGGCGCTGGGAGTACGAGGAGCTGTTTTTT | CASGRWEYEELFF
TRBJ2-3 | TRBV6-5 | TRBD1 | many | TGTGCCAGCAGTTACTCGATGTGGACAGGGGGCCCCACAGATACGCAGTATTTT | CASSYSMWTGGPTDTQYF
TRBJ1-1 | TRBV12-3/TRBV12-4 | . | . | TGTGCCAGCAGTCAAAGCGAGAACACTAAAGCTTTCTTT | CASSQSENTKAFF
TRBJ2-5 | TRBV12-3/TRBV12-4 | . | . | TGTGCCAGCAGTCTAGGGAGCGCTCAGTACCAAGAGACCAAGTACTTC | CASSLGSAQYQETKYF
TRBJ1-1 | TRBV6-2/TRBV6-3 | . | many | TGTGCCAGCAGATGGGGACCGAACACTGAAGCTTTCTTT | CASRWGPNTEAFF
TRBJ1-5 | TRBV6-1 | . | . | TGTGCCAGCAGTGAATTTGGGACATCGATACTTAGCAACCAGCCCCAGCATTTT | CASSEFGTSILSNQPQHF
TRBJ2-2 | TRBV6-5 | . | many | TGTGCCAGCAGACAGGGTTCCGGGGAGCTGTTTTTT | CASRQGSGELFF
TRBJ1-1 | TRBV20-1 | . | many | TGCAGTGCGAAACAGGGGAACACTGAAGCTTTCTTT | CSAKQGNTEAFF
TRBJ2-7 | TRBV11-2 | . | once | TGTGCCAGCAGCTTAGTCCTCGGAGAGAGGAGCTACGAACAGTACTTC | CASSLVLGERSYEQYF
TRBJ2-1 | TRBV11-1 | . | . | TGTGCCAGCAGCTTGATTGGGTCCAGGGGTGCGGGTGAGCAGTTCTTC | CASSLIGSRGAGEQFF
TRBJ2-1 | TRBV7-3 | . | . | TGTGCCATCAGCCCACAGGGTATCCCTAACAATGAGCAGTTCTTC | CAISPQGIPNNEQFF